This T cell receptor beta chain emerged from a study of blood T cell repertoires in COVID-19. Study overall: Donors in the United States, Italy and Spain gave samples during acute or convalescent COVID-19.

Under the authors' procedure: Cell counts per sample came from amplifying reference gene primers. Generated by immunoSEQ multiplex PCR, the TCRdb table keeps only in-frame clones and is missing some. V, J and clone size were drawn from that table, and D and trimming were deduced from the DNA. There are 360,000 or so clones in the sample; about nine tenths occur only once, and over 0.9% lies in the top ten. The germline CDR1 and CDR2 sequences are MDHEN and SYDVKM. CDR3 length equals 11 residues. Trimming pared 2 bases from V and 15 bases from J, leaving 11 bases between. The chain couples TRBV28 to TRBJ2-1; D perhaps matches TRBD2 (6 bases). The source material was PBMCs or T cells enriched from blood (not recorded which). The clonotype originates from a woman in her 30s who had been exposed to COVID-19. This CDR3 is CASSLLGGTFF. The CDR3 bases are TGTGCCAGCAGTTTACTGGGGGGAACGTTCTTC.